These 20 T cell receptor beta chains were all obtained from the same sample, sequenced in a study of blood T cell repertoires in COVID-19. Assay: immunoSEQ multiplex PCR; the TCRdb copy retains only in-frame clones and omits some. Among about 380,000 clones listed, nearly 90% were seen once. Source material: peripheral blood. These receptor sequences come from a man aged 18-30 years with active or convalescent COVID-19.

The gene calls are TRBV28 and TRBJ1-1; D is ambiguous. Germline V gives CDR1 MDHEN, CDR2 SYDVKM. CDR3 length: 13 amino acids. The V and J ends lost 2 bases and 4 bases respectively, with 8 bases between them. The CDR3 here is CASSLGRITEAFF. The CDR3 nucleotides read TGTGCCAGCAGTTTAGGGAGGATCACTGAAGCTTTCTTT.

As for this clone: At one boundary the junction diverges from the germline segment, which might be a read error. V is TRBV7-7 and J is TRBJ2-1, with TRBD2 matching over 11 bases. This CDR3 region has 15 residues. The germline V gene has CDR1 SSHAT and CDR2 FNYEAQ (reference sequence). The DNA of the CDR3 is TGTGCTAGCAGCTTCGGTAGCGGGAGGGACCAAGAGCAGTTCTTC. This gives the protein CASSFGSGRDQEQFF.

This chain links TRBV29-1 with TRBJ2-2; possible D gene TRBD1, 6 bases. The V end lost 7 bases, the J end lost 0 bases, and 18 bases lay between the germline ends. Germline V gives CDR1 SQVTM, CDR2 ANQGSEA. The CDR3 covers 16 residues. DNA for the CDR3: TGCAGCGCCGCCCCCGCGGACAGATCGAACACCGGGGAGCTGTTTTTT. Its protein product is CSAAPADRSNTGELFF.

This chain connects TRBV6-5 to TRBJ2-7, with 7 bases matching TRBD1. The V gene's germline CDR1 is MNHEY and CDR2 SVGAGI. The CDR3 sequence is 14 residues long. Trimming removed 6 bases from V and 0 bases from J; junction bases left unmatched: 5. The CDR3 protein is CASSRGQISYEQYF. As DNA, the CDR3 is TGTGCCAGCAGCCGGGGACAGATCTCCTACGAGCAGTACTTC.

V and J are TRBV28 and TRBJ2-5; possibly TRBD1 for D (6 bases). This CDR3 has 15 amino acids. Germline assignment: CDR1 MDHEN and CDR2 SYDVKM. Trimming left V 7 bases short and J 4 bases short, with 19 bases between. As DNA, the CDR3 is TGTGCCAGCACTTTTCTGTGGGGGCGTGGAGAGACCCAGTACTTC. Translated: CASTFLWGRGETQYF.

The rearrangement uses TRBV6-4 and TRBJ2-3; the match to TRBD2 covers 9 bases. Germline values: CDR1 MRHNA, CDR2 SNTAGT. The CDR3 has 20 amino acids. Germline trimming cut 0 bases from V and 3 bases from J; bases unmatched to any gene: 16. Written as DNA, the CDR3 is TGTGCCAGCAGTGACTCCCCCGTCAATAGCGCGGGGGGGCTGACAGATACGCAGTATTTT. Residues: CASSDSPVNSAGGLTDTQYF.

This chain connects TRBV7-2 to TRBJ2-3; a weak D match, TRBD2 (6 bases). Germline-derived CDR1 and CDR2 are SGHTA and FQGNSA. Trimming left V 4 bases short and J 11 bases short, with 13 bases between. This CDR3 spans 12 amino acids. CDR3 protein: CASSSPGRGQYF. CDR3 nucleotides: TGTGCCAGCAGCTCCCCCGGGCGGGGGCAGTATTTT.

This chain links TRBV19 with TRBJ1-5; TRBD1 agrees at 8 bases. V gave up 7 bases and J gave up 6 bases; unmatched junction bases: 8. CDR3 length: 14 amino acids. Germline CDR1 reads LNHDA; CDR2 reads SQIVND (reference sequence). The CDR3 bases are TGTGCCAGTAATCAGGGGGCAATGGGTCAGCCCCAGCATTTT. Translating it yields CASNQGAMGQPQHF.

The chain joins TRBV7-3 to TRBJ2-1; 9 bases line up with TRBD1. The CDR3 loop spans 13 amino acids. The V gene's germline CDR1 is SGHTA and CDR2 FQGTGA. Losses at the gene ends were 4 bases for V and 5 bases for J; bases not matched to a gene: 0. Written as DNA, the CDR3 is TGTGCCAGCAGCTGGACAGGGGACAATGAGCAGTTCTTC. Its protein product is CASSWTGDNEQFF.

Regarding this clone: The junction and the germline gene differ at one end; a read error may be behind it. This specimen includes other DNA sequences encoding the same CDR3. The chain couples TRBV5-5 to TRBJ1-5, with 8 bases that match TRBD1. The CDR3 is 15 amino acids. Germline assignment: CDR1 SGHKS and CDR2 YYEKEE (reference sequence). The CDR3: CASSLGTGYNQPQHF. As DNA, the CDR3 is TGTGCCAGCAGCTTGGGGACAGGGTACAATCAACCCCAGCATTTT.

The chain combines TRBV7-2 with TRBJ1-1; D is unresolved. Per the germline V gene, CDR1 is SGHTA and CDR2 is FQGNSA. Trimming shortened V by 1 base and J by 10 bases, and 13 bases separated the two germline ends. The CDR3 covers 13 residues. CDR3 protein: CASSLEQPAGAFF. In DNA, the CDR3 is TGTGCCAGCAGCTTAGAACAGCCCGCCGGAGCTTTCTTT.

V and J are TRBV5-1 and TRBJ2-7; 7 positions match TRBD1. V was pared by 0 bases and J by 4 bases, with 1 base of the junction left unmatched. Germline V gene sequence: CDR1 SGHRS, CDR2 YFSETQ. This CDR3 comprises 13 residues. The CDR3 sequence is CASSLDRGYEQYF. The DNA of the CDR3 is TGCGCCAGCAGCTTGGACAGGGGTTACGAGCAGTACTTC.

The chain recombines TRBV21-1 with TRBJ2-1; no DNA check was done on the table's D call, TRBD2. TRBV21-1 is reported as a pseudogene. This CDR3 is built from 22 residues. The CDR3 DNA sequence: TGTGCCAGCAGCGGGGCCCCCCTCCCCGGGCCTAGCGTTAAATCATCCGGCAATGAGCAGTTCTTC. Translated: CASSGAPLPGPSVKSSGNEQFF.

The V call is TRBV14, the J call TRBJ2-7, with a possible D match to TRBD1 (7 bases). The germline V and J ends were trimmed by 3 bases and 5 bases, with 17 bases remaining between them. This CDR3 region has 15 residues. CDR1 and CDR2 (germline): SGHDN, FVKESK. CDR3 nucleotide sequence: TGTGCCAGCAGCCAGCAGGGGGGCAGGAACCACGAGCAGTACTTC. Translating it yields CASSQQGGRNHEQYF.

CDR3 region: CASSYGPGNQPQHF. CDR3 in DNA: TGTGCCAGCAGTTACGGACCGGGGAATCAGCCCCAGCATTTT. The V call is TRBV6-6, the J call TRBJ1-5, with D unresolved. Trimming took 2 bases from V and 4 from J, leaving 9 bases between them. The CDR3 has 14 amino acids. In germline, CDR1 is MNHNY, CDR2 SVGAGI (reference sequence).

The chain has TRBV2 and TRBJ2-7, with D possibly TRBD1 on 5 matching bases. The germline gives CDR1 SNHLY, CDR2 FYNNEI. The CDR3 contains 12 residues. V was trimmed by 4 bases and J by 7 bases, leaving 11 bases between them. The CDR3 nucleotides read TGTGCCAGCAGTGGACAGAAACGGGAGCAGTACTTC. It specifies CASSGQKREQYF.

The chain employs TRBV5-5 and TRBJ2-7; D might be TRBD2 (5 bases). The CDR3 runs 15 residues. Germline V gene lookup returns CDR1 SGHKS and CDR2 YYEKEE (reference sequence). V was trimmed by 4 bases and J by 5 bases, leaving 19 bases between them. The CDR3 spells CASSLQPFRGDEQYF. Here the CDR3 DNA reads TGTGCCAGCAGCCTTCAGCCCTTCCGGGGAGACGAGCAGTACTTC.

The V gene is TRBV27, the J gene TRBJ2-7; TRBD1 might be the D (5 bases). Deletions cut 0 bases from V and 3 bases from J, with 9 bases between. The germline gives CDR1 MNHEY, CDR2 SMNVEV (reference sequence). The CDR3 extends over 14 amino acids. The CDR3: CASSLSGQRYEQYF. CDR3 bases: TGTGCCAGCAGTTTATCGGGGCAGCGCTACGAGCAGTACTTC.

The rearrangement links TRBV19 to TRBJ1-1, with no clear D. CDR1 is LNHDA and CDR2 is SQIVND in the germline V gene (reference sequence). V dropped 1 base and J dropped 5 bases, with 11 bases sitting between them. This CDR3 has 14 amino acids. The CDR3 loop is CASSIVPIATEAFF. The CDR3, as DNA: TGTGCCAGTAGTATAGTTCCAATAGCTACTGAAGCTTTCTTT.

The chain carries TRBV9 and TRBJ1-6, with 8 bases fitting TRBD1. Germline lookup yields CDR1 SGDLS and CDR2 YYNGEE. This CDR3 contains 14 residues. V was pared by 5 bases and J by 10 bases, with 8 bases of the junction left unmatched. The CDR3 nucleotides are TGTGCCAGCAGTTTTGGACAGGGTTCCTCACCCCTCCACTTT. Translation gives CASSFGQGSSPLHF.